This T cell receptor (beta chain) was sequenced in a study of naive and memory T cell subsets. Findings and caveats of the study: In CD4 and CD8 cells, diversity dropped from naive through EMRA.

Notes on this clonotype: Its antigen is unknown.

The length of the CDR3 is 17 residues. J lost 3 bases, V lost 5 bases, and 15 bases had no gene match. The beta constant-region primer was an equimolar mix of two oligonucleotides covering TRBC1 and TRBC2. An oligonucleotide with the SP2 primer and a 12-nucleotide UMI was ligated to the cDNA 3' end. TCRdb passed the UMI-ligation and nested PCR reads through MiXCR, listing each CDR3 protein once. The data contain over 20,000 distinct CDR3 sequences, roughly 11% of them singletons. J is TRBJ1-2 and V is TRBV12-3 or TRBV12-4; 7 nucleotides line up with TRBD1. The sequence derives from a human donor in good health. The sample taken for sequencing was central memory CD8+ T cells from blood. The DNA for the CDR3 is TGTGCCAGCAGTGCCCTTCGACAGGGCCCAGAAGACTATGGCTACACCTTC. Its translation is CASSALRQGPEDYGYTF.